This T cell receptor beta chain stems from a study of blood T cell repertoires in COVID-19 (TCRdb year 2020). Describing the broader study: For ImmuneRACE Cohort 3, a participant was defined as recovered based on two consecutive negative NP/OP PCR tests, clearance by a healthcare professional, or resolution of symptoms. Samples covering the acute and convalescent phases of COVID-19 were provided by collaborators in the United States, Italy and Spain. The prospective study material was composed of cDNA or gDNA derived from T cells, B-cell-depleted T cells, or PBMCs. The dataset comprised deeply sampled blood TCRbeta repertoires from subjects exposed to, actively infected with, or recovered from COVID-19. A freely available public database, intended as a resource for researchers studying the immune response to SARS-CoV-2, is where the repertoires were released. The samples were drawn from the first 160 participants of the ongoing ImmuneRACE study and from 1,254 subjects provided by 6 global collaborators. The sample metadata nearly always contained a de-identified subject ID, COVID-19 status, age in years and sex. Where available, HLA class I and class II types were obtained from metadata supplied by the sample provider rather than from assay-based typing.

Participants in the prospective study were enrolled through a virtual design, were aged 18 to 89 years, and lived in roughly 25 United States geographic areas. In the prospective study, cohorts were assigned on the basis of participant-reported clinical history obtained from a screening survey and a study questionnaire. Mobile phlebotomists in the prospective study collected whole blood, serum and a nasopharyngeal or oropharyngeal swab from every participant. Prospective study participants could optionally give additional blood draws and questionnaires over an approximately 2-month period. Blood samples from the prospective study were shipped frozen or at room temperature prior to DNA extraction. Here is what the overall study found, with its caveats: How much clinical and demographic metadata was included differed by source and by participant, and the metadata was provided uncurated.

A remark on this clone: Its antigen is not yet known. Base qualities are missing; no much larger clone stands one base away.

The immunoSEQ Assay, a bias-controlled multiplex PCR, was used to amplify TCRbeta CDR3 regions from genomic DNA. For the original study's pipeline: The number of nucleated cells in each sample was estimated from the amplification of reference gene primers within the assay. Sequence reads were collapsed and filtered to measure the absolute abundance of every unique TCRbeta CDR3 rearrangement. For each sample, productive Simpson clonality was calculated by taking the square root of Simpson's diversity index across productive rearrangements. In its TCRdb copy, this immuneACCESS table keeps in-frame sequences only and misses some clones. Where compared with another copy, unresolved V genes explain less than half of these, and the others have no known cause. The V and J calls and clone size come from that table; D and trimming were worked out from the DNA. The sample profile shows 400,000 or so clones; 70% to 90% of them were found once. In total, the top ten clones hold around 1.9% of the sample.

The CDR3 sequence holds 15 residues, the cysteine and phenylalanine included. This entry keeps only the CDR3 DNA: 45 bases, framed from base 1. CDR1 is given as DFQATT and CDR2 as SNEGSKA, both from the germline V gene (reference sequence). Trimmed from V: 3 bases; trimmed from J: 6 bases; junction bases lacking a gene match: 6. Recombination connected TRBV20-1 to TRBJ2-1, and TRBD2 aligns with 12 junction nucleotides. Sequences were obtained from PBMCs or T cells enriched from blood (not recorded which). The TCR was taken from a man aged 35 to 55 in a cohort exposed to, infected with or recovered from COVID-19 (not recorded which). The sequenced DNA: TGCAGTGCTAGTTCTAGCGGGAGGGCCCTCAATGAGCAGTTCTTC. Its protein is CSASSSGRALNEQFF.